Listed here is a single TCR beta chain. What antigen it recognizes has not been identified. No base-level quality is on record; no much larger clone is a single base apart. The CDR3 regions of human TCRbeta chains were analyzed by immunosequencing. Under the source paper's analysis protocol: Repertoire TCRs were matched against a reference library of SARS-CoV-2-specific TCRs generated with the MIRA antigen-specificity platform. Breadth meant the fraction of unique TCRs that were SARS-CoV-2-associated, whereas depth meant the fraction of total T cells that were SARS-CoV-2-associated. Using the MIRA data, every spike-specific TCR was mapped to the spike region that the TCR reacted to and assigned to either a CD4 or a CD8 class. Log10-transformed breadth and depth values were compared by one-way ANOVA with Sidak's multiple comparisons tests. Imported from immuneACCESS, the table was reduced by TCRdb to in-frame sequences with V and J called. These copies leave out some clones; in studies compared against another copy, an unresolved V gene accounts for under half, and the cause of the remainder is not known. D and trimming were read from the DNA, whereas the V and J calls and clone size are those reported in that table. Across this sample there are about 120,000 clones, with roughly 91% seen only once. The biggest ten clones account for approximately 5% of the sample.

Including the terminal cysteine and phenylalanine, the CDR3 comprises 17 residues. Left in the record is the CDR3 DNA by itself, 51 bases read in frame from the first base. CDR1 and CDR2, per the germline V gene (reference sequence), are LNHDA and SQIVND. Cut back by 8 bases and 1 base, the V and J ends lie 18 bases apart. What this sample's time point label stands for: about 28 days (+/-7) after the second vaccine dose. AZD1222 recipients with second doses at about 4 weeks or about 12 weeks were pooled, because spike-specific TCR depth and breadth did not differ between schedules. The vaccinee samples were drawn from two UK trials, COV001 and COV002, one of which was a single-blind randomized controlled phase 2/3 trial testing AZD1222 (ChAdOx1 nCoV-19) in healthy adults. For TCRbeta chain sequencing, PBMC samples from trial participants were taken at day 0 and at day 28 after the second dose. The sample belongs to a study of T cell responses to AZD1222 COVID-19 vaccine (dated by TCRdb to the early 2020s). Background on the whole study: TCR sequencing was performed for 230 to 250 trial participants, of whom around 200 were given two doses of AZD1222 and around 25 were given two doses of MenACWY control vaccine. Trial participants were enrolled by age into subgroups of 18-55, 56-69 and 70-plus years, and roughly 150, 30 and 60 TCR-sequenced participants, respectively, were included in these subgroups.

The study at large found these results: Only six or seven AZD1222 recipients were SARS-CoV-2 seropositive at baseline, limiting conclusions about previously exposed vaccinees. After two AZD1222 doses, both the breadth and the depth of spike-specific TCRs were significantly higher than at day 0 and than in MenACWY recipients. Nearly half of unique spike-specific TCRs reportedly recognized epitopes outside regions mutated in the B.1.351 and B.1.1.7 variants. Participants were mostly white British and included more females than males, and it was suggested by the authors that clonal diversity may have been underestimated. CD4 TCRs associated with the vaccine covered the entire spike protein, and the dominant responses were in regions 160-218 and 743-854. Because no day 14 peak-response samples were available, the repertoires could be characterized only after the peak T cell response. In the small 56-69-year group, the increase in depth fell short of significance, most likely because of low power.

The sequence is built from TRBV19 and TRBJ1-6, with TRBD1 perhaps the D gene, on 6 matching bases. The sample consisted of peripheral blood, taken 28 days after the second AZD1222 dose. This receptor was taken from an adult who received the AZD1222 COVID-19 vaccine. The CDR3: CASRPGQLRSYNSPLHF. In nucleotides, the sequence is TGTGCCAGTCGACCCGGACAGTTGAGGTCCTATAATTCACCCCTCCACTTT.